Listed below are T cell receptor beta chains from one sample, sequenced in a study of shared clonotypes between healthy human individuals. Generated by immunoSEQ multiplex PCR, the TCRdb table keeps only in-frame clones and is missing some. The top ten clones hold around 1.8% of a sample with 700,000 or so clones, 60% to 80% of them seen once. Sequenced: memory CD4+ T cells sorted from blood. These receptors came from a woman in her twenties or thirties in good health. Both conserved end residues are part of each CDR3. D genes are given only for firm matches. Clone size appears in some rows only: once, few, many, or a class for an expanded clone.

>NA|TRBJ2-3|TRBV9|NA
TGTGCCAGCAGCTCACAACCAACCGGGTCCCTCCTCGGCGATACGCAGTATTTT
CASSSQPTGSLLGDTQYF
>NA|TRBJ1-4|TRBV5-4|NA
TGTGCCAGCAGCTTGGATTCGGGGGGTGAAAAACTGTTTTTT
CASSLDSGGEKLFF
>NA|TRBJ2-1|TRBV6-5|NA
TGTGCCAGCAGTAAATACGAATGGACAGCCAATGAGCAGTTCTTC
CASSKYEWTANEQFF
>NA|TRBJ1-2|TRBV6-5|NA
TGTGCCAGCACCTCGGGTACTCTGAACTATGGCTACACCTTC
CASTSGTLNYGYTF
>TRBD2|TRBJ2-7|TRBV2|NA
TGTGCCAGCAGTTCCCAACTAGCGGGAGTTAGTGAGCAGTACTTC
CASSSQLAGVSEQYF
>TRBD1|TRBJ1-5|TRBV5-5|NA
TGTGCCAGCAGCTTCACGGGACAGCTGAATCAGCCCCAGCATTTT
CASSFTGQLNQPQHF
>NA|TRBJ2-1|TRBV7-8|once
TGTGCCAGCAGCTTAGTTTCAGTGTCCTACAATGAGCAGTTCTTC
CASSLVSVSYNEQFF
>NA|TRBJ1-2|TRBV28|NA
TGTGCCAGCAACCGGGACACCTATAACTATGGCTACACCTTC
CASNRDTYNYGYTF
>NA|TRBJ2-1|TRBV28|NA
TGTGCCAGCATCAACAATTTGGCGGCGCACAGGGATCGAGGCGGGTACAATGAGCAGTTCTTC
CASINNLAAHRDRGGYNEQFF
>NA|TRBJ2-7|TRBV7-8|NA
TGTGCCAGCAGCTTAGAAGGCGGCTCCTACGAGCAGTACTTC
CASSLEGGSYEQYF
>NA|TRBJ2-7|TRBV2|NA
TGTGCCAGCAGTGCCCCGAATCGTCCCACCTTCTCCTACGAGCAGTACTTC
CASSAPNRPTFSYEQYF
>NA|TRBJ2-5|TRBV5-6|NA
TGTGCCAGCAGCTTGGCCCTGCAGACCCAGTACTTC
CASSLALQTQYF
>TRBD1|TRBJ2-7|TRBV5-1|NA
TGCGCCAGCAGCTTGAGGGGGGCGGACAGGGCGGGCTCCTACGAGCAGTACTTC
CASSLRGADRAGSYEQYF